This TCR beta chain was sequenced for a study of cytomegalovirus exposure and HLA in healthy donors. Libraries were prepared by immunoSEQ multiplex PCR; TCRdb keeps only in-frame clonotypes and omits some of them. The data hold fewer than 150,000 clones, with around nine tenths observed a single time. V was clipped by 10 bases and J by 7 bases; unmatched bases: 7. Germline CDR1 ENHRY, CDR2 SYGVKD. This CDR3 has 13 residues. The receptor was isolated from a man younger than 40 in good health and CMV-seronegative. The chain combines TRBV10-3 with TRBJ2-1; 10 nucleotides line up with TRBD1. Sequenced input: PBMCs. The CDR3 DNA reads TGTGCCACCGAGGGACAGGGGTGGAATGAGCAGTTCTTC. This translates into CATEGQGWNEQFF.